These 26 T cell receptor beta chains share one sample of origin, sequenced in a study of T cells in Graves' hyperthyroidism and ophthalmopathy. TCR beta CDR3 region amplification was performed from RNA transcripts. The HTBI set primed first-round TCR CDR3 RT-PCR. One entry per CDR3 protein results from TCRdb running MiXCR on the multiplex PCR reads. Seen here are hundreds of thousands of distinct CDR3 sequences, over 35% observed once, and the top ten hold 31%. Sequenced material: blood. The receptors shown here come from a woman in her 40s with Graves' hyperthyroidism.

As concerns this clonotype: This clone may be a read error of a much larger clone one base away. The gene calls are TRBV12-3 or TRBV12-4 and TRBJ1-1; the D is unclear. CDR3 length equals 12 residues. CDR3 region: CAIELLNTEASF. CDR3 nucleotides: TGTGCCATCGAACTCCTGAACACTGAAGCTTCCTTT.

This clonotype was seen ten or more times. The chain combines TRBV6-5 with TRBJ1-6; perhaps TRBD1 as D (5 bases). This CDR3 has 14 amino acids. The germline V gene has CDR1 MNHEY and CDR2 SVGAGI. The V and J ends lost 5 bases and 6 bases respectively, with 11 bases between them. CDR3 amino acids: CASSARVANSPLHF. CDR3 DNA: TGTGCCAGCAGTGCCAGGGTGGCTAATTCACCCCTCCACTTT.

This clonotype has ten or more counts. The chain combines TRBV12-3 or TRBV12-4 with TRBJ1-2, with D perhaps matching TRBD1 (5 bases). V was shortened by 10 bases and J by 0 bases, with 24 bases between the two germline ends. This CDR3 spans 17 amino acids. CDR3 DNA sequence: TGTGCCACCGATTCGGGGGGGTTACGCAATACTAACTATGGCTACACCTTC. The encoded protein is CATDSGGLRNTNYGYTF.

At least ten counts were recorded for this clonotype. The CDR3 loop is CASGYSGTQHF. The CDR3 DNA reads as TGTGCCAGCGGATACTCCGGGACCCAGCATTTT. The chain uses TRBV2 and TRBJ1-5; D is unresolved. Trimming removed 8 bases from V and 11 bases from J, with 13 bases in between. This CDR3 has 11 residues. In germline, CDR1 is SNHLY, CDR2 FYNNEI.

At least ten counts were recorded for this clonotype. CDR3 protein: CASSLRNTEAFF. For the CDR3, the DNA is TGTGCCAGCAGCCTCAGGAACACTGAAGCTTTCTTT. The gene calls are TRBV13 and TRBJ1-1, with no clear D. Germline CDR1 reads PRHDT; CDR2 reads FYEKMQ (reference sequence). The CDR3 is 12 residues long. The ends were cut back, 5 bases at V and 1 base at J, with 5 bases in the middle. The variable domain in full, completed from reference TRBV13 and TRBJ1-1, reads AAGVIQSPRHLIKEKRETATLKCYPIPRHDTVYWYQQGPGQDPQFLISFYEKMQSDKGSIPDRFSAQQFSDYHSELNMSSLELGDSALYFCASSLRNTEAFFGQGTRLTVV.

This sequence joins TRBV7-9 and TRBJ1-2, with D maybe TRBD1 (5 bases). V gave up 8 bases and J gave up 8 bases, with 9 bases separating them. Germline assignment: CDR1 SEHNR and CDR2 FQNEAQ (reference sequence). The CDR3 sequence is 10 residues long. DNA of the CDR3: TGTGCCAGCGGGGCGCCCGGCTACACCTTC. As protein: CASGAPGYTF.

This clonotype showed up just a few times. The chain employs TRBV4-3 and TRBJ2-7, with D unresolved. The CDR3 is 14 amino acids. V lost 1 base and J lost 2, with 9 bases in between. Per germline, CDR1 LGHNA and CDR2 YSLEER. The CDR3 DNA is TGCGCCAGCAGCCAAGTACCTGGGACCTACGAGCAGTACTTC. Its protein is CASSQVPGTYEQYF.

The CDR3 sequence: CASSSSRAQETQYF. DNA of the CDR3: TGTGCCAGTAGTTCGTCGAGGGCTCAAGAGACCCAGTACTTC. The V gene is TRBV19, the J gene TRBJ2-5; D might be TRBD2 (5 bases). In germline, CDR1 is LNHDA, CDR2 SQIVND (reference sequence). V lost 5 bases and J 2 bases, leaving 12 bases between the germline ends. CDR3 length: 14 residues.

This clonotype was counted a few times. The rearrangement joins TRBV6-5 to TRBJ1-2; perhaps TRBD1 as D (5 bases). CDR3 length: 15 amino acids. The V gene lost 2 bases and the J gene lost 5 bases, with 15 bases spanning the gap. Germline V gene sequence: CDR1 MNHEY, CDR2 SVGAGI. The CDR3 bases are TGTGCCAGCAGTTACATCCCAGGGAGTGAGTATGGCTACACCTTC. It yields the protein CASSYIPGSEYGYTF.

This clonotype was detected a few times. The J gene is TRBJ1-4, the V gene TRBV6-2 or TRBV6-3, with no clear D. The V gene's germline CDR1 is MNHEY and CDR2 SVGEGT. V lost 7 bases and J lost 4, with 10 bases in between. This CDR3 region has 13 residues. CDR3 coding DNA: TGTGCCAGCACGCCACAGCTTAATGAAAAACTGTTTTTT. This codes for CASTPQLNEKLFF.

This clonotype was detected only a few times. V and J are TRBV25-1 and TRBJ1-5, with a tentative D call TRBD1 (6 bases). Germline-derived CDR1 and CDR2 are MGHDK and SYGVNS. The V end lost 5 bases, the J end lost 3 bases, and 17 bases lay between the germline ends. The CDR3 totals 16 residues. DNA for the CDR3: TGTGCCAGCAGTTCCTTCCCCTCAGGGGTCAATCAGCCCCAGCATTTT. The encoded protein is CASSSFPSGVNQPQHF. The full variable domain, with the rest looked up from reference TRBV25-1 and TRBJ1-5, is EADIYQTPRYLVIGTGKKITLECSQTMGHDKMYWYQQDPGMELHLIHYSYGVNSTEKGDLSSESTVSRIRTEHFPLTLESARPSHTSQYLCASSSFPSGVNQPQHFGDGTRLSIL.

This rearrangement joins TRBV7-6 to TRBJ2-2; 9 bases fit TRBD1. The CDR3 loop spans 18 amino acids. Germline loops: CDR1 SGHVS, CDR2 FNYEAQ. With V trimmed by 4 bases and J by 3 bases, 12 bases remained unmatched. Here the CDR3 reads CASSSRQGDYGYTGELFF. In DNA, the CDR3 is TGTGCCAGCAGCTCCCGACAGGGGGACTATGGCTACACCGGGGAGCTGTTTTTT.

This clonotype was found a few times. The CDR3 region is CASSSTGGWDTEAFF. CDR3 coding DNA: TGTGCCAGCAGCTCAACAGGGGGATGGGACACTGAAGCTTTCTTT. V is TRBV7-2 and J is TRBJ1-1; 8 positions match TRBD1. After removal of 4 bases from V and 3 bases from J, the junction contained 7 bases not matched to a gene. In germline, CDR1 is SGHTA, CDR2 FQGNSA. The CDR3 is made up of 15 amino acids.

The chain employs TRBV6-5 and TRBJ1-1; D is ambiguous. The V gene lost 8 bases and the J gene lost 0 bases, with 19 bases spanning the gap. This CDR3 has 16 amino acids. Germline loops: CDR1 MNHEY, CDR2 SVGAGI. DNA of the CDR3: TGTGCCAGCGGGCGCGGGGATGTACTGATGAACACTGAAGCTTTCTTT. Protein: CASGRGDVLMNTEAFF.

The chain joins TRBV2 to TRBJ1-2; D is unresolved. The germline V gene has CDR1 SNHLY and CDR2 FYNNEI. The CDR3 totals 16 residues. Trimming left V 5 bases short and J 2 bases short, with 18 bases between. The CDR3 sequence: CASSYSSLQKNYGYTF. CDR3 sequence (DNA): TGTGCCAGCAGTTACTCGTCCCTCCAAAAGAACTATGGCTACACCTTC. Full variable domain (outside the CDR3, taken from reference TRBV2 and TRBJ1-2): EPEVTQTPSHQVTQMGQEVILRCVPISNHLYFYWYRQILGQKVEFLVSFYNNEISEKSEIFDDQFSVERPDGSNFTLKIRSTKLEDSAMYFCASSYSSLQKNYGYTFGSGTRLTVV.

This clonotype was counted between two and nine times. The chain uses TRBV4-1 and TRBJ1-1, with D possibly TRBD1 on 6 matching bases. Trimming took off 0 bases at V and 6 bases at J, with 14 bases between the two ends. From germline, CDR1 is MGHRA and CDR2 YSYEKL. CDR3 length equals 15 residues. The CDR3 bases are TGCGCCAGCAGCCAAGACCGGGACATCAGGGCTGAAGCTTTCTTT. It codes for CASSQDRDIRAEAFF.

This clonotype was picked up many times. The rearrangement joins TRBV5-1 to TRBJ1-5; TRBD1 might be the D (5 bases). CDR3 length: 13 amino acids. Germline V gene lookup returns CDR1 SGHRS and CDR2 YFSETQ. V was trimmed by 0 bases and J by 4 bases, leaving 5 bases between them. CDR3 nucleotides: TGCGCCAGCAGCTTGGGACAGAATCAGCCCCAGCATTTT. It is translated as CASSLGQNQPQHF.

This clonotype was recorded at least ten times. This chain joins TRBV2 and TRBJ2-7; D possibly corresponds to TRBD2 (5 bases). Germline CDR1 and CDR2: SNHLY and FYNNEI. The germline V and J ends were trimmed by 6 bases and 4 bases, with 16 bases remaining between them. The CDR3 covers 14 residues. The CDR3: CASRLTVLGYEQYF. CDR3 DNA: TGTGCCAGCAGGTTGACCGTACTAGGGTACGAGCAGTACTTC.

The chain couples TRBV7-9 to TRBJ1-3, with D perhaps matching TRBD1 (5 bases). The CDR3 is 16 amino acids. Germline values: CDR1 SEHNR, CDR2 FQNEAQ (reference sequence). Trimming removed 4 bases at V and 0 bases at J, with 13 bases between. CDR3 protein: CASSSYRMSSGNTIYF. For the CDR3, the DNA is TGTGCCAGCAGCTCCTACAGGATGAGCTCTGGAAACACCATATATTTT.

The chain joins TRBV6-1 to TRBJ2-2, with 11 nucleotides matching TRBD2. V lost 6 bases and J lost 8; bases outside the gene matches: 8. The CDR3 covers 15 residues. The germline gives CDR1 MNHNS, CDR2 SASEGT. The CDR3 DNA follows: TGTGCCAGCAGGGAACTAGCGGGGGCATTAGGGGAGCTGTTTTTT. This translates into CASRELAGALGELFF.

The CDR3 spells CSAVRDIGYEQFF. In DNA, the CDR3 is TGCAGTGCTGTAAGAGATATAGGCTACGAGCAGTTCTTC. The chain joins TRBV20-1 to TRBJ2-1; no clear D gene. The CDR3 totals 13 residues. V dropped 5 bases and J dropped 10 bases, with 18 bases sitting between them. Germline V gene lookup returns CDR1 DFQATT and CDR2 SNEGSKA (reference sequence).

This clonotype was seen a few times. The chain links TRBV7-2 to TRBJ1-5; possibly TRBD1 for D (5 bases). Germline assignment: CDR1 SGHTA and CDR2 FQGNSA. The V end lost 6 bases, the J end lost 7 bases, and 16 bases lay between the germline ends. The CDR3 totals 14 residues. For the CDR3, the DNA is TGTGCCAGCAGTTTTGGGGGTTCGCGACAGCCCCAGCATTTT. This sequence encodes CASSFGGSRQPQHF.

This chain uses TRBV15 with TRBJ2-5; D gene unclear. The J call may be wrong; the DNA end is better matched by TRBJ2-1. The CDR3 length is 16 residues. The germline CDR1 and CDR2 sequences are LNHNV and YYDKDF (reference sequence). The CDR3: CATSREADPIGNEQFF. For the CDR3, the DNA is TGTGCCACCAGCAGAGAAGCCGACCCGATCGGAAATGAGCAGTTCTTC.

This clonotype was seen a few times. At one end, the junction sequence differs from germline, possibly due to a read error. CDR3 coding DNA: TGCGCCAGCAGCGGAAGACAGGGCTCTAGCTTTGAGACCCAGTACTTC. Its protein is CASSGRQGSSFETQYF. The rearrangement uses TRBV5-5 and TRBJ2-5, with 7 bases that match TRBD1. Per germline, CDR1 SGHKS and CDR2 YYEKEE (reference sequence). CDR3 length: 16 amino acids.

J is TRBJ2-5 and V is TRBV7-7, with D possibly being TRBD1 (5 bases). V was trimmed by 8 bases and J by 1 base, leaving 17 bases between them. Germline V gives CDR1 SSHAT, CDR2 FNYEAQ (reference sequence). The length of the CDR3 is 15 residues. The CDR3 here is CASSPGADTQETQYF. The DNA of the CDR3 is TGTGCCAGCTCACCTGGGGCAGATACCCAAGAGACCCAGTACTTC.

This clonotype occurred many times. The chain carries TRBV5-5 and TRBJ2-5; D unresolved. Germline V gene data show CDR1 as SGHKS and CDR2 as YYEKEE (reference sequence). V lost 7 bases and J lost 5, with 15 bases in between. The CDR3 contains 13 residues. For the CDR3, the DNA is TGTGCCAGCTTCCGCGGCTCTTCTGAGACCCAGTACTTC. Translating it yields CASFRGSSETQYF.